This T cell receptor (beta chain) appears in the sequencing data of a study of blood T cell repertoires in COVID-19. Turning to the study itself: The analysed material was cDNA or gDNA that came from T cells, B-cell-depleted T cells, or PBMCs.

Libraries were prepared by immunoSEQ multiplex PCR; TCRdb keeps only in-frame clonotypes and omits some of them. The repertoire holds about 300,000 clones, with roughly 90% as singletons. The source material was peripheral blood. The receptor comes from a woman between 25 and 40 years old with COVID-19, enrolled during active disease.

CDR3 amino acids: CASSLEVNTEAFF. CDR3 coding DNA: TGTGCCAGCAGTTTGGAGGTAAACACTGAAGCTTTCTTT. The chain uses TRBV28 and TRBJ1-1; D not resolved. Trimming left V 3 bases short and J 2 bases short, with 7 bases between. CDR3 length: 13 amino acids. CDR1 is MDHEN, CDR2 SYDVKM, per germline.